Shown below are 8 T cell receptor beta chains from a single sample sequenced in a study of blood T cell repertoires in COVID-19. The assay was immunoSEQ multiplex PCR, and TCRdb's table has in-frame clones only and misses some. Among tens of thousands of clones listed, about 79% were seen once. The specimen was peripheral blood. These receptors were obtained from a woman aged 55-70 years with acute or convalescent COVID-19.

The V gene is TRBV3-1 (or the pseudogene TRBV3-2), the J gene TRBJ2-7; 13 bases align to TRBD2. The CDR3 totals 15 residues. V dropped 4 bases and J dropped 6; count of bases not matched to a gene: 6. The germline gives CDR1 LGHDT, CDR2 YNNKEL (reference sequence). DNA for the CDR3: TGTGCCAGCAGCCCACCGGGACTAGCGGGAAGCGAGCAGTACTTC. This sequence encodes CASSPPGLAGSEQYF.

The gene calls are TRBV24-1 and TRBJ1-4; TRBD1 matches at 11 bases. This CDR3 comprises 17 residues. The J segment lost 10 bases and the V segment lost 4 bases, leaving 13 bases of the junction unmatched. In germline, CDR1 is KGHDR, CDR2 SFDVKD. The CDR3 DNA follows: TGTGCCACCAGTGACGGACAGGGGGCAGGTTCTGAGGGAAAACTGTTTTTT. This gives the protein CATSDGQGAGSEGKLFF.

V and J are TRBV10-3 and TRBJ2-7; 7 nucleotides agree with TRBD1. CDR3 length equals 13 residues. The germline V gene has CDR1 ENHRY and CDR2 SYGVKD. Trimming at V came to 11 bases and at J to 2 bases, leaving 9 bases not matched to a gene. CDR3 sequence: CAGQTGPTYEQYF. The DNA for the CDR3 is TGTGCCGGCCAGACAGGGCCCACCTACGAGCAGTACTTC.

The rearrangement links TRBV6-2 or TRBV6-3 to TRBJ1-5, with D tentatively TRBD1 (5 bases). The germline V and J ends were trimmed by 4 bases and 2 bases, with 6 bases remaining between them. Germline CDR1 and CDR2: MNHEY and SVGEGT. The CDR3 has 13 residues. The CDR3 protein is CASSWGGNQPQHF. The CDR3 nucleotides read TGTGCCAGCAGTTGGGGGGGCAATCAGCCCCAGCATTTT.

The gene calls are TRBV10-3 and TRBJ2-2; 7 bases line up with TRBD2. From germline, CDR1 is ENHRY and CDR2 SYGVKD. V dropped 4 bases and J dropped 4; count of bases not matched to a gene: 0. This CDR3 spans 13 amino acids. DNA for the CDR3: TGTGCCATCAGTGGGACTAGCACCGGGGAGCTGTTTTTT. Its protein product is CAISGTSTGELFF.

The chain links TRBV18 to TRBJ2-2, with D possibly matching TRBD1 (6 bases). Germline V gives CDR1 KGHSH, CDR2 LQKENI. The germline V and J ends were trimmed by 4 bases and 1 base, with 10 bases remaining between them. The length of the CDR3 is 15 residues. The DNA of the CDR3 is TGTGCCAGCTCACGGACAGTTAGGAACACCGGGGAGCTGTTTTTT. Translating it yields CASSRTVRNTGELFF.

This clone has more than one count but fewer than ten. This chain joins TRBV4-1 and TRBJ1-2, with TRBD1 matching 8 bases. Germline lookup yields CDR1 MGHRA and CDR2 YSYEKL. The CDR3 totals 18 residues. Trimming cost V 0 bases and J 4 bases; bases outside gene matches: 13. CDR3 nucleotide sequence: TGCGCCAGCAGCCAAGAGCGCCAGGGGGCCCTCCTAGGCTATGGCTACACCTTC. It specifies CASSQERQGALLGYGYTF.

The chain employs TRBV5-4 and TRBJ2-1; 7 bases match TRBD1. This CDR3 contains 13 residues. CDR1 and CDR2 (germline): SGHNT, YYREEE (reference sequence). V dropped 5 bases and J dropped 6; count of bases not matched to a gene: 5. The DNA for the CDR3 is TGTGCCAGCAGTCTTGACAGGGCCAATGAGCAGTTCTTC. Translation gives CASSLDRANEQFF.